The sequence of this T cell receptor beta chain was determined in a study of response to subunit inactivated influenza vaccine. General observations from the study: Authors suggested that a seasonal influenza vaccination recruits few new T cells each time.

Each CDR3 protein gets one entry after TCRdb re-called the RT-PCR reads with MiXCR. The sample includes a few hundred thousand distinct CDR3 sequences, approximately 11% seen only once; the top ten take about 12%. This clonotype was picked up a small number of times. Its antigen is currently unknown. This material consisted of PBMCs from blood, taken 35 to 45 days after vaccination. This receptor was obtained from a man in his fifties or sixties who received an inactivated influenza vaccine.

This chain's CDR3 is CATSRRQGVNTGELFF. The CDR3 DNA sequence: TGTGCCACCAGCAGGAGACAGGGGGTGAACACCGGGGAGCTGTTTTTT. The chain combines TRBV15 with TRBJ2-2, with TRBD1 matching 9 bases. Germline CDR1 LNHNV, CDR2 YYDKDF (reference sequence). J was trimmed by 1 base and V by 3 bases; bases with no gene match: 3. The CDR3 length is 16 residues.